These 30 T cell receptor beta chains originate from one sample sequenced in a study of circulating tumor DNA in untreated peripheral T-cell lymphoma. The assay was immunoSEQ multiplex PCR, and TCRdb's table has in-frame clones only and misses some. The sample contains over 7,000 clones, about 75% of which appear only once. The material sequenced was tumor tissue. Source of these receptors: a human donor with peripheral T-cell lymphoma.

The V call is TRBV10-2, the J call TRBJ2-1; 10 nucleotides match TRBD1. Germline values: CDR1 WSHSY, CDR2 SAAADI. The trim removed 8 bases at V and 5 bases at J, leaving 6 bases unmatched. The CDR3 extends over 14 amino acids. Here the CDR3 DNA reads TGCGCCAGCTCCCGGACAGGGGGTAACAATGAGCAGTTCTTC. Protein product: CASSRTGGNNEQFF.

In this sample, this clone turned up once. The chain combines TRBV6-8 with TRBJ1-1, with TRBD1 matching over 9 bases. The CDR3 totals 14 residues. V gave up 9 bases and J gave up 4 bases; unmatched junction bases: 9. Germline V gene lookup returns CDR1 MNHGY and CDR2 SAAAGT. The CDR3 reads CASTGGMGITEAFF. The CDR3 coding sequence is TGTGCCAGTACAGGGGGCATGGGGATCACTGAAGCTTTCTTT.

The genes are TRBV6-8 and TRBJ1-5, with 9 bases that match TRBD1. Germline V gene data show CDR1 as MNHGY and CDR2 as SAAAGT. CDR3 length: 15 amino acids. With V trimmed by 10 bases and J by 6 bases, 13 bases remained unmatched. CDR3 DNA sequence: TGTGCCACGCACCAGGGACAGGGAATTGGTCAGCCCCAGCATTTT. Translated, it gives CATHQGQGIGQPQHF.

This clone has more than one count but fewer than ten. V usage is TRBV6-1 and J usage is TRBJ2-1; D gene ambiguous. Germline V lookup: CDR1 MNHNS, CDR2 SASEGT. Trimming cost V 1 base and J 4 bases, with 14 bases left between them. The CDR3 is 16 amino acids. In DNA form, the CDR3 reads TGTGCCAGCAGTGAAGATGCATACCGGAATTACAATGAGCAGTTCTTC. Protein sequence: CASSEDAYRNYNEQFF.

The V call is TRBV1, the J call TRBJ2-7; TRBD2, as called in the table, went unchecked against the DNA. TRBV1 counts as a pseudogene. The CDR3 runs 18 residues. CDR3 coding DNA: TGCGCCAGCAGCCAAGCGACCGGACTAGCGGGAGGACCGTACGAGCAGTACTTC. It is translated as CASSQATGLAGGPYEQYF.

V gene TRBV6-8 combines with J gene TRBJ1-5; D ambiguous. The CDR3 contains 13 residues. The V gene's germline CDR1 is MNHGY and CDR2 SAAAGT. V shed 2 bases and J shed 7 bases, with 9 bases lying between them. For the CDR3, the DNA is TGTGCCAGCAGTTACAATGGCGCCCAGCCCCAGCATTTT. It encodes CASSYNGAQPQHF.

This clone has more than one count but fewer than ten. This CDR3 is also generated by other DNA sequences in the sample. This chain links TRBV19 with TRBJ2-7, with TRBD2 as a possible D gene (6 bases). Germline CDR1 is LNHDA and CDR2 is SQIVND (reference sequence). This CDR3 has 13 residues. Trimming removed 1 base from V and 3 bases from J, with 7 bases in between. The CDR3 region is CASSIGSGYEQYF. The CDR3 DNA sequence: TGTGCCAGTAGTATAGGTAGCGGCTACGAGCAGTACTTC.

The chain has TRBV30 and TRBJ2-1; D gene ambiguous. In germline, CDR1 is GTSNPN, CDR2 SVGIG (reference sequence). V lost 0 bases and J lost 8, with 5 bases in between. The CDR3 length is 11 residues. The DNA for the CDR3 is TGTGCCTGGAGTGTCGACCATGAGCAGTTCTTC. It specifies CAWSVDHEQFF.

CDR3 region: CASSLLAGGGQPQHF. For the CDR3, the DNA is TGTGCCAGCAGCCTACTGGCAGGGGGAGGTCAGCCCCAGCATTTT. This chain joins TRBV7-7 and TRBJ1-5; 7 bases are a match to TRBD1. V gave up 5 bases and J gave up 6 bases; unmatched junction bases: 10. CDR1 SSHAT and CDR2 FNYEAQ come from the germline V gene (reference sequence). This CDR3 is 15 amino acids long.

The chain joins TRBV5-1 to TRBJ2-7; possible D gene TRBD1, 5 bases. CDR3 length: 14 residues. The V end was cut by 0 bases, the J end by 2 bases, with 9 bases between. Germline V lookup: CDR1 SGHRS, CDR2 YFSETQ. CDR3 loop: CASSLGQITYEQYF. The CDR3 DNA is TGCGCCAGCAGCTTGGGACAGATAACCTACGAGCAGTACTTC.

The genes are TRBV7-5 and TRBJ2-3; the D segment call TRBD2 is taken from the table without a DNA check. TRBV7-5 is shown as a pseudogene. The CDR3 has 18 residues. The CDR3 loop reads CASSLIYSGSVGTDTQYF. In DNA form, the CDR3 reads TGTGCCAGCAGCTTGATTTATTCGGGGTCGGTAGGCACAGATACGCAGTATTTT.

This chain links TRBV5-1 with TRBJ1-2; D remains unclear. Looked up from germline, CDR1 is SGHRS and CDR2 is YFSETQ. This CDR3 has 15 residues. Trimming took 4 bases from V and 4 from J, leaving 17 bases between them. The CDR3 region has the DNA TGCGCCAGCAGCCATGGGCCAGAATTTCTCTATGGCTACACCTTC. Translated: CASSHGPEFLYGYTF.

The V and J genes are TRBV28 and TRBJ1-2; 10 bases map to TRBD1. The CDR3 totals 15 residues. With V trimmed by 5 bases and J by 4 bases, 7 bases remained unmatched. CDR1 and CDR2 from the germline V gene are MDHEN and SYDVKM. The CDR3, as DNA: TGTGCCAGCAGTACGGGGACAGGGGCCATCTATGGCTACACCTTC. Protein product: CASSTGTGAIYGYTF.

The J gene is TRBJ2-3, the V gene TRBV19; 12 positions match TRBD2. V was clipped by 5 bases and J by 0 bases; unmatched bases: 6. The CDR3 contains 17 residues. Per germline, CDR1 LNHDA and CDR2 SQIVND (reference sequence). In nucleotides, the CDR3 is TGTGCCAGTAGTTTTGGACTAGCGGGAAGGAGCACAGATACGCAGTATTTT. Protein product: CASSFGLAGRSTDTQYF.

The V call is TRBV2, the J call TRBJ1-5; weak D call: TRBD1 (6 bases). Germline CDR1 reads SNHLY; CDR2 reads FYNNEI. V dropped 3 bases and J dropped 6 bases, with 27 bases sitting between them. The CDR3 consists of 19 residues. The CDR3, as DNA: TGTGCCAGCAGTGAGCCGATCTGGGTGGACAGCGCGAAGGGTCAGCCCCAGCATTTT. This sequence encodes CASSEPIWVDSAKGQPQHF. Together with reference TRBV2 and TRBJ1-5, the CDR3 gives the full variable domain: EPEVTQTPSHQVTQMGQEVILRCVPISNHLYFYWYRQILGQKVEFLVSFYNNEISEKSEIFDDQFSVERPDGSNFTLKIRSTKLEDSAMYFCASSEPIWVDSAKGQPQHFGDGTRLSIL.

The rearrangement uses TRBV6-8 and TRBJ2-4; TRBD1 might be the D (5 bases). CDR3 length: 17 amino acids. Germline assignment: CDR1 MNHGY and CDR2 SAAAGT. Trimming shortened V by 4 bases and J by 7 bases, and 23 bases separated the two germline ends. The CDR3: CASSSYSRVFERNIQYF. CDR3 bases: TGTGCCAGCAGTTCCTACAGCAGGGTATTCGAACGGAACATTCAGTACTTC.

This rearrangement joins TRBV19 to TRBJ2-2, with TRBD2 identical over 10 bases. Germline values: CDR1 LNHDA, CDR2 SQIVND (reference sequence). V gave up 3 bases and J gave up 1 base; unmatched junction bases: 2. This CDR3 has 16 amino acids. The CDR3 DNA is TGTGCCAGTAGTATCCGGACTAGCGGGAACACCGGGGAGCTGTTTTTT. Its translation: CASSIRTSGNTGELFF.

Here the CDR3 reads CASNDRNYEQYF. The CDR3 DNA is TGTGCCAGCAACGACAGGAACTACGAGCAGTACTTC. This rearrangement joins TRBV28 to TRBJ2-7, with D possibly matching TRBD1 (6 bases). The CDR3 is made up of 12 amino acids. Germline V gene data show CDR1 as MDHEN and CDR2 as SYDVKM. Deletions cut 7 bases from V and 3 bases from J, with 10 bases between.

The chain links TRBV7-6 to TRBJ2-7; 9 nucleotides agree with TRBD2. V shed 5 bases, J shed 5 bases, and the junction held 10 bases outside the gene matches. The CDR3 has 15 amino acids. Germline loops: CDR1 SGHVS, CDR2 FNYEAQ. As DNA, the CDR3 is TGTGCCAGCAGCCTGATTAGCGGGAGTGGTAACGAGCAGTACTTC. This sequence encodes CASSLISGSGNEQYF.

The chain is built from TRBV28 and TRBJ2-7; possibly TRBD1 or TRBD2 for D (6 bases each). V lost 3 bases, J lost 4 bases, and 10 bases lay in between. The CDR3 has 13 residues. From germline, CDR1 is MDHEN and CDR2 SYDVKM. CDR3 region: CASSLAGTYEQYF. The CDR3, as DNA: TGTGCCAGCAGTTTGGCGGGGACATACGAGCAGTACTTC.

V usage is TRBV19 and J usage is TRBJ2-2; D tentatively fits TRBD1 or TRBD2 (5 bases each). The CDR3 contains 14 residues. CDR1 is LNHDA, CDR2 SQIVND, per germline (reference sequence). V lost 5 bases, J lost 2 bases, and 9 bases lay in between. CDR3 bases: TGTGCCAGTAGTTTTGGGGGAAACACCGGGGAGCTGTTTTTT. Protein sequence: CASSFGGNTGELFF.

This clone was observed a handful of times. The chain combines TRBV19 with TRBJ2-4; unclear D gene. V shed 2 bases and J shed 0 bases, with 5 bases lying between them. The germline V gene encodes CDR1 LNHDA and CDR2 SQIVND (reference sequence). The CDR3 sequence is 14 residues long. CDR3 sequence: CASSIQTAKNIQYF. The CDR3 DNA reads TGTGCCAGTAGTATACAGACAGCCAAAAACATTCAGTACTTC.

This clone was observed a single time. J is TRBJ1-1 and V is TRBV28, with D possibly being TRBD1 (6 bases). V lost 9 bases and J lost 3, with 14 bases in between. This CDR3 region has 13 residues. The germline CDR1 and CDR2 sequences are MDHEN and SYDVKM. CDR3: CASQGPGDTEAFF. CDR3 in DNA: TGTGCCAGTCAGGGGCCAGGGGACACTGAAGCTTTCTTT. Variable domain in full (rest from reference TRBV28 and TRBJ1-1): DVKVTQSSRYLVKRTGEKVFLECVQDMDHENMFWYRQDPGLGLRLIYFSYDVKMKEKGDIPEGYSVSREKKERFSLILESASTNQTSMYLCASQGPGDTEAFFGQGTRLTVV.

This clone occurred a few times. The chain recombines TRBV28 with TRBJ2-3; TRBD1 matches 10 bases. The germline gives CDR1 MDHEN, CDR2 SYDVKM. The CDR3 sequence is 15 residues long. V dropped 5 bases and J dropped 3; count of bases not matched to a gene: 5. CDR3 bases: TGTGCCAGCAGTCCGGGACAGGGGAAGACAGATACGCAGTATTTT. This codes for CASSPGQGKTDTQYF.

This clone has a single count. The V and J genes are TRBV28 and TRBJ1-5; D might be TRBD1 (6 bases). Trimming took 7 bases from V and 6 from J, leaving 19 bases between them. The germline V gene has CDR1 MDHEN and CDR2 SYDVKM. This CDR3 is built from 15 residues. The CDR3 DNA sequence: TGTGCCAGCACCCTCGACAGGAGGGCGTTTCAGCCCCAGCATTTT. Protein: CASTLDRRAFQPQHF.

The chain couples TRBV19 to TRBJ2-2; 10 bases align to TRBD1. CDR3 size: 16 residues. J lost 4 bases, V lost 7 bases, and 9 bases had no gene match. The germline V gene has CDR1 LNHDA and CDR2 SQIVND (reference sequence). The CDR3 coding sequence is TGTGCCAGTACTCGGGGGGGACAGGGGACCACCGGGGAGCTGTTTTTT. This encodes CASTRGGQGTTGELFF.

This clone came up a few times. This chain joins TRBV11-3 and TRBJ1-5; unclear D gene. The germline V gene encodes CDR1 SGHNT and CDR2 YENEEA. This CDR3 region has 16 residues. Trimming shortened V by 3 bases and J by 5 bases, and 17 bases separated the two germline ends. The CDR3 is CASSFYIGQDDQPQHF. In DNA, the CDR3 is TGTGCCAGCAGCTTTTATATCGGGCAGGATGATCAGCCCCAGCATTTT.

This clone has only a few counts. The V call is TRBV14, the J call TRBJ2-1; TRBD2 agrees at 7 bases. CDR1 is SGHDN, CDR2 FVKESK, per germline. V shed 4 bases, J shed 1 base, and the junction held 4 bases outside the gene matches. This CDR3 has 15 amino acids. The DNA of the CDR3 is TGTGCCAGCAGCCGCGGGAGCTCGTCCTACAATGAGCAGTTCTTC. Its protein product is CASSRGSSSYNEQFF.

The chain recombines TRBV28 with TRBJ2-5; 8 nucleotides align to TRBD2. J was trimmed by 0 bases and V by 1 base; bases with no gene match: 7. The length of the CDR3 is 17 residues. The germline gives CDR1 MDHEN, CDR2 SYDVKM. In DNA form, the CDR3 reads TGTGCCAGCAGTTTATTCACAACTAGCGGTTACCAAGAGACCCAGTACTTC. This encodes CASSLFTTSGYQETQYF.

CDR3 amino acids: CASSEGGEGYTF. The DNA of the CDR3 is TGTGCCAGTAGCGAAGGAGGGGAAGGCTACACCTTC. The gene calls are TRBV19 and TRBJ1-2, with D possibly matching TRBD1 (5 bases). Trimming pared 6 bases from V and 8 bases from J, leaving 13 bases between. In germline, CDR1 is LNHDA, CDR2 SQIVND (reference sequence). This CDR3 spans 12 amino acids.